This T cell receptor beta chain was found in a study of control samples from healthy donors and cancer patients. The CDR3 runs to 13 residues. Germline V CDR1 and CDR2: SGHTA, FQGNSA. The ends lost 6 bases at V and 10 bases at J; junction bases unmatched: 4. Sequencing was performed with immunoSEQ multiplex PCR; in TCRdb, only in-frame clones are kept and a portion is missing. The profile shows 70,000 or so clones, 75% to 90% of them singletons. The chain employs TRBV7-2 and TRBJ1-6, with 9 nucleotides matching TRBD1. The clonotype was recovered from a man between 50 and 59 years old in good health. Material: blood. The CDR3 here is CASRTGGVSPLHF. CDR3 nucleotide sequence: TGTGCCAGCAGGACAGGGGGAGTCTCACCCCTCCACTTT.